The 3 T cell receptor beta chains reported below all come from one sample, sequenced in a study of response to subunit inactivated influenza vaccine. TCRdb re-called the RT-PCR reads with MiXCR, one entry per CDR3 protein. The sample includes around 750,000 distinct CDR3 sequences, less than 25% seen only once; the top ten take roughly 10%. The sequenced sample was PBMCs from blood, obtained 5 days after vaccination. These receptors were taken from a man aged 50 or older who received an inactivated influenza vaccine.

The gene calls are TRBV5-6 and TRBJ1-1; a weak D match, TRBD1 (6 bases). Germline lookup yields CDR1 SGHDT and CDR2 YYEEEE. The CDR3 totals 16 residues. V lost 4 bases and J lost 4, with 20 bases in between. The CDR3 DNA is TGTGCCAGCAGCCCACTAGGGACAAGGCAGAGCACTGAAGCTTTCTTT. Translated, it gives CASSPLGTRQSTEAFF.

The rearrangement links TRBV7-2 to TRBJ2-3; D remains ambiguous. Between the trimmed V and J ends, which lost 1 base and 5 bases, there was a span of 7 bases. This CDR3 contains 13 residues. Germline values: CDR1 SGHTA, CDR2 FQGNSA. The CDR3 sequence is CASSLGRLDTQYF. The CDR3 nucleotides are TGTGCCAGCAGCTTAGGTCGGCTAGATACGCAGTATTTT.

This clonotype came up a few times. The rearrangement links TRBV24-1 to TRBJ1-5; TRBD1 aligns across 10 bases. Germline V CDR1 and CDR2: KGHDR, SFDVKD. The CDR3 is made up of 16 amino acids. After removal of 3 bases from V and 6 bases from J, the junction contained 7 bases not matched to a gene. As DNA, the CDR3 is TGTGCCACCAGTGATAGTGGGACAGGGGAAGTTCAGCCCCAGCATTTT. As protein: CATSDSGTGEVQPQHF.